This TCR beta chain derives from a study of blood T cell repertoires in COVID-19. Study-wide background: Some COVID-19 samples were acute and others convalescent; all came from the United States, Italy and Spain. The cDNA or gDNA used as material had been derived from T cells, B-cell-depleted T cells, or PBMCs.

Original methodology: How many nucleated cells were present was estimated from reference gene primer amplification. Sequencing was performed with immunoSEQ multiplex PCR; in TCRdb, only in-frame clones are kept and a portion is missing. Clonal size and the V and J genes are those of that table, whereas D and trimming came from the DNA. Altogether about 220,000 clones are present, about 80% being singletons, with the ten largest covering more than 2.5%. Germline-derived CDR1 and CDR2 are SGDLS and YYNGEE. Trimming stripped 3 bases from V and 8 bases from J, with 17 bases between. CDR3 size: 14 residues.

The specimen sequenced was peripheral blood. This clonotype was sampled from a woman between 25 and 40 years old who had recovered from COVID-19. The chain employs TRBV9 and TRBJ1-1; TRBD1 is a possible D gene (5 bases). DNA for the CDR3: TGTGCCAGCAGCGGGAGGGACGGGAAAAAAGAAGCTTTCTTT. Its protein is CASSGRDGKKEAFF.